The 14 T cell receptor beta chains presented below share a single source sample, sequenced in a study of T cell responses to AZD1222 COVID-19 vaccine. Here immunoSEQ multiplex PCR was the method, and the copy in TCRdb shows in-frame clones only, minus some. The sample shows 85,000 to 120,000 clones, roughly 83% of them seen only once. The sample in question was peripheral blood, obtained on day 0 of AZD1222 vaccination. These receptors all stem from an adult in good health.

The V gene is TRBV28, the J gene TRBJ1-6; D may be TRBD1 (5 bases). The V gene lost 5 bases and the J gene lost 9 bases, with 17 bases spanning the gap. Germline V gene data show CDR1 as MDHEN and CDR2 as SYDVKM. This CDR3 is built from 15 residues. The CDR3 sequence: CASSPGLGESSPLHF. The CDR3 DNA reads TGTGCCAGCAGTCCAGGGTTGGGAGAATCTTCACCCCTCCACTTT.

V is TRBV6-5 and J is TRBJ2-5, with D hard to call. Per germline, CDR1 MNHEY and CDR2 SVGAGI. Trimming pared 1 base from V and 1 base from J, leaving 10 bases between. The CDR3 is 15 residues long. The CDR3 DNA follows: TGTGCCAGCAGTTACTACACGGGTCTCCAAGAGACCCAGTACTTC. Translated: CASSYYTGLQETQYF.

This rearrangement joins TRBV12-5 to TRBJ2-7; 7 bases line up with TRBD2. The CDR3 loop spans 15 amino acids. The germline V gene encodes CDR1 LGHNT and CDR2 FRNRAP. V was pared by 4 bases and J by 3 bases, with 9 bases of the junction left unmatched. The CDR3 reads CASGSETSIFYEQYF. CDR3 nucleotides: TGTGCTAGTGGTTCTGAGACTAGCATTTTCTACGAGCAGTACTTC.

V is TRBV24-1 and J is TRBJ2-1; D unresolved. In germline, CDR1 is KGHDR, CDR2 SFDVKD. The CDR3 consists of 13 residues. Trimming shortened V by 4 bases and J by 8 bases, and 11 bases separated the two germline ends. The chain's CDR3 is CATSDTVGDEQFF. Written as DNA, the CDR3 is TGTGCCACCAGTGACACGGTCGGCGATGAGCAGTTCTTC.

The chain employs TRBV12-1 and TRBJ1-4. TRBV12-1 is recorded as a pseudogene. CDR3 length: 15 amino acids. This CDR3 reads CASSFRWGTNEKLFF. The CDR3 coding sequence is TGTGCCAGCAGCTTTCGATGGGGTACTAATGAAAAACTGTTTTTT.

The chain joins TRBV7-9 to TRBJ1-2; 10 nucleotides line up with TRBD1. J gave up 8 bases and V 3 bases, and 12 bases lay outside the gene matches. This CDR3 contains 16 residues. Germline lookup yields CDR1 SEHNR and CDR2 FQNEAQ (reference sequence). This CDR3 is CASSLARGTGESGYTF. For the CDR3, the DNA is TGTGCCAGCAGCTTGGCCAGGGGGACAGGGGAGAGCGGCTACACCTTC.

The chain recombines TRBV2 with TRBJ2-2; 9 nucleotides agree with TRBD1. The length of the CDR3 is 16 residues. The germline V gene encodes CDR1 SNHLY and CDR2 FYNNEI. The ends lost 5 bases at V and 4 bases at J; junction bases unmatched: 8. For the CDR3, the DNA is TGTGCCAGCAGTCGGGACAGGGTCGTCAGCACCGGGGAGCTGTTTTTT. This encodes CASSRDRVVSTGELFF. The full variable domain, its missing parts supplied by reference TRBV2 and TRBJ2-2, is EPEVTQTPSHQVTQMGQEVILRCVPISNHLYFYWYRQILGQKVEFLVSFYNNEISEKSEIFDDQFSVERPDGSNFTLKIRSTKLEDSAMYFCASSRDRVVSTGELFFGEGSRLTVL.

This chain's CDR3 is CASSYSYGRDTGELFF. In DNA, the CDR3 is TGTGCCAGCAGTTACTCGTACGGGAGAGACACCGGGGAGCTGTTTTTT. The chain carries TRBV6-5 and TRBJ2-2; tentative D call: TRBD2 (6 bases). Looked up from germline, CDR1 is MNHEY and CDR2 is SVGAGI. This CDR3 region has 16 residues. V was cut by 0 bases and J by 3 bases, with 11 bases left in between.

J is TRBJ1-5 and V is TRBV5-5; D is ambiguous. The CDR3 length is 14 residues. The germline V gene has CDR1 SGHKS and CDR2 YYEKEE (reference sequence). Trimming stripped 4 bases from V and 3 bases from J, with 11 bases between. The CDR3 sequence is CASSLETLNQPQHF. In DNA form, the CDR3 reads TGTGCCAGCAGCCTAGAAACACTCAATCAGCCCCAGCATTTT.

The chain has TRBV5-1 and TRBJ2-4; TRBD1 matches 9 bases. CDR3 length equals 16 residues. Per germline, CDR1 SGHRS and CDR2 YFSETQ. The V and J ends lost 4 bases and 2 bases, in that order; junction bases with no gene match: 7. The CDR3 reads CASSQGTGSPKNIQYF. The CDR3 DNA follows: TGCGCCAGCAGCCAAGGGACAGGGAGCCCCAAAAACATTCAGTACTTC.

This clone appeared a few times. The chain has TRBV7-8 and TRBJ1-2; D uncertain. This CDR3 spans 14 amino acids. The germline V and J ends were trimmed by 4 bases and 3 bases, with 12 bases remaining between them. Germline lookup yields CDR1 SGHVS and CDR2 FQNEAQ. CDR3 protein: CASSSTASDYGYTF. CDR3 nucleotide sequence: TGTGCCAGCAGCTCAACAGCCTCTGACTATGGCTACACCTTC.

This clone turned up a few times. The V call is TRBV28, the J call TRBJ2-7; D unclear. The germline V gene has CDR1 MDHEN and CDR2 SYDVKM. The CDR3 spans 15 residues. V lost 2 bases, J lost 0 bases, and 11 bases lay in between. The CDR3 nucleotides read TGTGCCAGCAGTTTACTACAGTTAAGCTCCTACGAGCAGTACTTC. This sequence encodes CASSLLQLSSYEQYF.

This clone showed up many times. CDR3 in DNA: TGTGCCAGCACCCGGGGCACTGAAGCTTTCTTT. Its protein is CASTRGTEAFF. The rearrangement joins TRBV7-9 to TRBJ1-1, with D unclear. This CDR3 has 11 residues. Germline V gene lookup returns CDR1 SEHNR and CDR2 FQNEAQ (reference sequence). V shed 7 bases and J shed 4 bases, with 7 bases lying between them.

The chain recombines TRBV19 with TRBJ2-7; 13 nucleotides align to TRBD2. The CDR3 is 15 amino acids. V lost 5 bases and J lost 4; bases outside the gene matches: 5. Germline CDR1 is LNHDA and CDR2 is SQIVND (reference sequence). The CDR3 is CASSARTSGSYEQYF. CDR3 bases: TGTGCCAGTAGTGCTCGGACTAGCGGGAGTTACGAGCAGTACTTC.